One T cell receptor beta chain is described in this entry. The CDR3 covers 15 residues. Germline V gene lookup returns CDR1 SGHAT and CDR2 FQNNGV. After removal of 4 bases from V and 3 bases from J, the junction contained 5 bases not matched to a gene. These data come from a study of identifying expanded T cells in peripheral blood. The repertoire was sequenced with immunoSEQ multiplex PCR; TCRdb's copy has only in-frame clones and lacks some. The sample carries around 120,000 clones, 85% to 90% recorded once. During the collection period, no donor immune events like infections were recorded. J is TRBJ2-1 and V is TRBV11-2, with 8 positions matching TRBD2. This receptor was obtained from a person aged 18-69 years in good health. The material sequenced was blood. CDR3 DNA sequence: TGTGCCAGCAGCTCCGGGGGGGGGTACTACAATGAGCAGTTCTTC. Its protein product is CASSSGGGYYNEQFF.